This entry concerns a single T cell receptor beta chain. The antigen is undetermined. PCR amplification relied on 60 Vbeta primers (plus 13 Jbeta primers). Using immunoSEQ multiplex PCR, the repertoire was profiled, and TCRdb retains in-frame clones only, with some absent. The data contain some 150,000 clones, roughly nine tenths of them seen just once; the ten biggest clones take up 0.8% to 1%. The sample is drawn from a study of cytomegalovirus exposure and HLA in healthy donors. CDR1 and CDR2 from the germline V gene are SGHRS and YFSETQ. The CDR3 runs 16 residues. The ends lost 2 bases at V and 6 bases at J; junction bases unmatched: 10. Study conclusions and caveats: There were under 200 TCR beta chains listed as cytomegalovirus-associated.

The receptor comes from a young woman in good health and CMV-seronegative. The chain is built from TRBV5-1 and TRBJ2-1; the match to TRBD2 covers 8 bases. Sequencing input: PBMCs. This chain's CDR3 is CASSFSTGGPRNEQFF. The CDR3 DNA sequence: TGCGCCAGCAGCTTTTCCACGGGAGGGCCTCGCAATGAGCAGTTCTTC.